Given below is one TCR beta chain in context. The antigen this receptor binds is unknown. No base qualities exist here, and no much larger clone lies one base off it. This record comes from a study of T cell responses to AZD1222 COVID-19 vaccine (TCRdb year 2021). Regarding the research as a whole: TCR sequencing covered more than 230 trial participants: 207 given two doses of AZD1222 and 26 given two doses of MenACWY control vaccine. Trial participants were enrolled into age subgroups of 18-55, 56-69 and 70-plus years, which contained around 150, 29 and 61 TCR-sequenced participants, respectively. Results and caveats for the whole study, not just this receptor: Reportedly, almost half of the unique spike-specific TCRs recognized epitopes lying outside the regions that are mutated in the B.1.351 and B.1.1.7 variants. The 56-69-year group was small, and its depth increase did not reach significance, likely because of low power. Because no day 14 peak-response samples were available, the repertoires could be characterized only after the peak T cell response. Spike-specific TCR breadth and depth rose significantly after two AZD1222 doses compared with day 0 and with MenACWY recipients. Conclusions about previously exposed vaccinees were limited because only a handful of AZD1222 recipients were SARS-CoV-2 seropositive at baseline. The whole spike protein was spanned by vaccine-associated CD4 TCRs, and dominant responses were seen in regions 160-218 and 743-854. Participants were mostly white British, with more females than males. The authors suggested clonal diversity may have been underestimated.

The CDR3 regions of human TCRbeta chains were analyzed by immunosequencing. In the original analysis: TCRs in the repertoires were compared against a reference library of SARS-CoV-2-specific TCRs that had been generated with the MIRA antigen-specificity platform. Breadth meant the fraction of unique TCRs that were SARS-CoV-2-associated, whereas depth meant the fraction of total T cells that were SARS-CoV-2-associated. Using the MIRA data, every spike-specific TCR was mapped to the spike region that the TCR reacted to and assigned to either a CD4 or a CD8 class. Log10-transformed breadth and depth values were compared by one-way ANOVA with Sidak's multiple comparisons tests. Imported from immuneACCESS, the table was reduced by TCRdb to in-frame sequences with V and J called. These copies leave out some clones; in studies compared against another copy, an unresolved V gene accounts for under half, and the cause of the remainder is not known. V and J calls and clone size are copied from that table; D and trimming were computed from the DNA. The sample profile shows approximately 130,000 clones; approximately 85% of them were found once. Jointly, the top ten make up 7.9% of the sample.

Trimming accounts for 0 bases at V and 4 bases at J, while the number of junction bases matched to no gene is 15. There are 21 amino acids in the CDR3, from cysteine to phenylalanine inclusive. Kept here is only the CDR3 DNA, which spans 63 bases and is read in frame from base 1. The CDR1 and CDR2 encoded by the germline V gene are SNHLY and FYNNEI. In light of the paper, this sample's time point label describes: about 28 days (+/-7) after the second vaccine dose. Read against the paper, the sample's treatment or condition label means: meningococcal conjugate vaccine given as trial control. Vaccinee samples were obtained from the UK trials COV001 and COV002, which included a single-blind randomized controlled phase 2/3 trial of AZD1222 (ChAdOx1 nCoV-19) in healthy adults. For TCRbeta chain sequencing, PBMC samples from trial participants were taken at day 0 and at day 28 after the second dose.

This clonotype was obtained from an adult who received the MenACWY meningococcal vaccine as a control. Sequencing was performed on peripheral blood, taken 28 days after the second dose of the MenACWY control vaccine. The chain employs TRBV2 and TRBJ2-3, with 14 bases aligning to TRBD2. The DNA is as follows: TGTGCCAGCAGTGAAGCAGGACTAGCGGGGGGCCTAGCGGAATCCGCAGATACGCAGTATTTT. It is translated as CASSEAGLAGGLAESADTQYF.